This is a list of T cell receptor beta chains from one sample in a study of beta chain features in type 1 diabetes. Only in-frame clones appear in the TCRdb table, and some are missing; sequencing was by immunoSEQ multiplex PCR. This sample yields under 200,000 clones, of which 6.5% to 10% are seen a single time; approximately 0.54% belongs to the top ten. The sample comprised central memory CD4+ T cells from blood. The origin of the receptors is a woman aged 18-30 years with type 1 diabetes. Both conserved end residues are part of each CDR3. The D gene is left open where the match is weak. Expanded clones are given a class, and other clones once, few, many or no size at all.

v_gene	abundance	j_gene	d_gene	CDR3nt	CDR3aa
TRBV19	-	TRBJ2-3	TRBD2	TGTGCCAGTAGTGGGACTAGCGGCTCCACAGATACGCAGTATTTT	CASSGTSGSTDTQYF
TRBV20-1	-	TRBJ2-7	TRBD2	TGCAGTGCCAGCGGGAACTACGAGCAGTACTTC	CSASGNYEQYF
TRBV30	-	TRBJ2-7	-	TGTGCCTGGAGTTTCGGACAATCAAACTACGAGCAGTACTTC	CAWSFGQSNYEQYF
TRBV29-1	-	TRBJ1-4	-	TGCAGCGTTTTAGTAAGGGGGAAGCACGAAAAACTGTTTTTT	CSVLVRGKHEKLFF
TRBV11-2	few	TRBJ1-2	-	TGTGCCAGCAGCCTTTGGGGGGATCCCACCTTC	CASSLWGDPTF
TRBV9	few	TRBJ1-4	TRBD1	TGTGCCAGCAGTCGGGACAGGAATAATGAAAAACTGTTTTTT	CASSRDRNNEKLFF
TRBV6-5	-	TRBJ1-2	-	TGTGCCAGCAGGGACACATATGGCTACACCTTC	CASRDTYGYTF
TRBV7-9	-	TRBJ2-1	-	TGTGCCAGTCACATACGGGGGAGCTCCTACAATGAGCAGTTCTTC	CASHIRGSSYNEQFF
TRBV28	-	TRBJ1-5	TRBD1	TGTGCCAGCCGGGACAGGGGACTGCCCCAGCATTTT	CASRDRGLPQHF
TRBV7-9	few	TRBJ1-4	TRBD1	TGTGCCAGCAGCACCGGGACAGGGGCCGAAAAACTGTTTTTT	CASSTGTGAEKLFF
TRBV2	few	TRBJ2-3	-	TGTGCCAGCAGTGTCGGCAGCGGGAGCACAGATACGCAGTATTTT	CASSVGSGSTDTQYF
TRBV7-2	-	TRBJ1-1	TRBD1	TGTGCCAGCACCACAGGGGGCGCAAATCGGGCTGAAGCTTTCTTT	CASTTGGANRAEAFF
TRBV5-4	few	TRBJ2-1	TRBD2	TGTGCCAGCAGCTTGGGCGGGGGGCGCTACAATGAGCAGTTCTTC	CASSLGGGRYNEQFF
TRBV4-2	-	TRBJ2-5	-	TGTGCCAGCAGCCCAGAGGGCCGGGGAGAGACCCAGTACTTC	CASSPEGRGETQYF
TRBV4-3	few	TRBJ1-2	-	TGCGCCAGCAGCCGTCGGACAGACTATGGCTACACCTTC	CASSRRTDYGYTF
TRBV29-1	few	TRBJ1-2	-	TGCAGCGTTGAAGATTGGGCAGCTGGCTACACCTTC	CSVEDWAAGYTF
TRBV10-3	-	TRBJ2-7	-	TGTGCCATCAGTGGTCTAGGCAAATACGAGCAGTACTTC	CAISGLGKYEQYF
TRBV6-6	few	TRBJ2-1	-	TGTGCCAGCAGTTACTCGAAGACTGCCTACAATGAGCAGTTCTTC	CASSYSKTAYNEQFF
TRBV7-3	-	TRBJ2-5	TRBD2	TGTGCCAGCAGCCCGGGACTAGAGGGAGAGACCCAGTACTTC	CASSPGLEGETQYF
TRBV6-6	-	TRBJ1-1	-	TGTGCCAGCAGCCTCAGGGTGGCGAACACTGAAGCTTTCTTT	CASSLRVANTEAFF